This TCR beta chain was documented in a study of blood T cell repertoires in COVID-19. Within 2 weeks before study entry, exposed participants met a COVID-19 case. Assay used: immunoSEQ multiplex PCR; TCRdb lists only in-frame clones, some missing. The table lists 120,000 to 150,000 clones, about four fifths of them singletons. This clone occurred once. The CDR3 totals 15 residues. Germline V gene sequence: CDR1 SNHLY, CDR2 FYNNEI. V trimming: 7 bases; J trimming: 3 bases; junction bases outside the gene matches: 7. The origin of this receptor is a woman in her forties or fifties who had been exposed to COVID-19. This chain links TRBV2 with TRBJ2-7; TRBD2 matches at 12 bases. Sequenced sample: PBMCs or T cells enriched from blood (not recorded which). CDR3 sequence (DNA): TGTGCCAGCACCTTGACTAGCGGGGGTTACTACGAGCAGTACTTC. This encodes CASTLTSGGYYEQYF.